These 5 T cell receptor beta chains were all obtained from the same sample, sequenced in a study of T cells after posttransplantation cyclophosphamide. Generated by immunoSEQ multiplex PCR, the TCRdb table keeps only in-frame clones and is missing some. In total the sample includes some 50,000 clones, none of them seen once. Sequencing input: PBMCs. These receptors all stem from a man aged 35 to 55 in good health, CMV-negative, and a related stem cell transplant donor.

There are many counts of this clone. The chain carries TRBV2 and TRBJ2-4; 7 bases are a match to TRBD2. V lost 7 bases, J lost 9 bases, and 9 bases stayed unmatched. Germline CDR1 SNHLY, CDR2 FYNNEI. The length of the CDR3 is 13 residues. Written as DNA, the CDR3 is TGTGCCAGCACTACGAGCGGGAATCGCATTCAGTACTTC. Translated: CASTTSGNRIQYF. The full variable domain, rest sourced from reference TRBV2 and TRBJ2-4, is EPEVTQTPSHQVTQMGQEVILRCVPISNHLYFYWYRQILGQKVEFLVSFYNNEISEKSEIFDDQFSVERPDGSNFTLKIRSTKLEDSAMYFCASTTSGNRIQYFGAGTRLSVL.

This clone was detected many times. The J gene is TRBJ1-1, the V gene TRBV2; tentative D call: TRBD1 (5 bases). Germline CDR1 SNHLY, CDR2 FYNNEI. Deletions cut 7 bases from V and 5 bases from J, with 14 bases between. This CDR3 has 13 amino acids. The CDR3 sequence is CASILEGETEAFF. CDR3 coding DNA: TGTGCCAGCATCCTGGAAGGGGAAACTGAAGCTTTCTTT.

This clone was seen only a few times. The chain links TRBV11-3 to TRBJ2-5, with 7 bases that match TRBD1. The J call may be wrong; the DNA end is better matched by TRBJ2-7. The CDR3 runs 13 residues. The V gene's germline CDR1 is SGHNT and CDR2 YENEEA. CDR3 residues: CASSLGQGDEQYF. Here the CDR3 DNA reads TGTGCCAGCAGCTTAGGACAGGGCGACGAGCAGTACTTC.

This clone was observed at least ten times. The V and J genes are TRBV19 and TRBJ1-3, with D maybe TRBD1 (5 bases). Trimming took 2 bases from V and 2 from J, leaving 10 bases between them. CDR1 LNHDA and CDR2 SQIVND come from the germline V gene (reference sequence). The CDR3 is 15 amino acids. The CDR3 nucleotides are TGTGCCAGTAGTATAAGCAGGGCGGCTGGAAACACCATATATTTT. Amino acid sequence: CASSISRAAGNTIYF.

This clone was seen at least ten times. The J gene is TRBJ2-1, the V gene TRBV5-4; D possibly corresponds to TRBD1 (5 bases). Germline-derived CDR1 and CDR2 are SGHNT and YYREEE (reference sequence). The CDR3 runs 15 residues. Between the trimmed V and J ends, which lost 3 bases and 10 bases, there was a span of 20 bases. CDR3 DNA: TGTGCCAGCAGCTCGGAACCAGGGAAGCCTGAAGAGCAGTTCTTC. Its protein product is CASSSEPGKPEEQFF.